This T cell receptor beta chain was found in a study of T cell responses to AZD1222 COVID-19 vaccine. Overall study results and limits: Repertoire sampling was restricted to post-peak T cell response timepoints. Nearly half of spike-specific TCRs reportedly target variant regions that are unmutated in the B.1.351 and B.1.1.7 variants. Seropositive AZD1222 recipients at baseline numbered only five or six.

The CDR3 is 13 residues long. CDR1 is LGHDT and CDR2 is YNNKEL in the germline V gene (reference sequence). After removal of 7 bases from V and 2 bases from J, the junction contained 5 bases not matched to a gene. A remark on this clone: Antigen specificity is unknown.

Libraries were prepared by immunoSEQ multiplex PCR; TCRdb keeps only in-frame clonotypes and omits some of them. The table has some 92,000 clones, 91% seen once. This TCR was sampled from an adult in good health. The material sequenced was peripheral blood, taken on day 0 of MenACWY control vaccination. The rearrangement joins TRBV3-1 (or the pseudogene TRBV3-2) to TRBJ2-7, with 7 bases matching TRBD1. The CDR3 bases are TGTGCCAGCACCGCGACAGGGACCTACGAGCAGTACTTC. Protein: CASTATGTYEQYF.